This TCR beta chain was documented in a study of CD8+ T cells in alopecia areata. Notes on the study in general: Scalp clonality, together with expanded CD8+ clones among the top 100, fell significantly with tofacitinib.

RNA extraction was followed by reverse transcription into cDNA, which acted as the sequencing template. Here immunoSEQ multiplex PCR was the method, and the copy in TCRdb shows in-frame clones only, minus some. The data hold 100,000 or so clones, with about 61% observed a single time. On this clone: Its target is unknown.

Between the trimmed V and J ends, which lost 0 bases and 2 bases, there was a span of 10 bases. There are 15 residues in the CDR3. The germline gives CDR1 SGHVS, CDR2 FNYEAQ. Sample treatment: oral pan-JAK inhibitor, 5-10 mg twice daily. J is TRBJ1-1 and V is TRBV7-6; unclear D gene. This receptor was obtained from a human donor with alopecia areata. This specimen was CD8+ T cells sorted from blood, taken at week 56, from a patient treated with tofacitinib. The CDR3 is CASSLAGQSNTEAFF. In nucleotides, the CDR3 is TGTGCCAGCAGCTTAGCTGGGCAGTCAAACACTGAAGCTTTCTTT.